This T cell receptor (beta chain) was identified in a study of blood T cell repertoires in COVID-19. In the study overall: Spain, Italy and the United States supplied samples that represented acute and convalescent COVID-19. T cells, B-cell-depleted T cells, or PBMCs provided the cDNA or gDNA that served as material.

This CDR3 has 15 residues. V shed 0 bases and J shed 4 bases, with 9 bases lying between them. Per the germline V gene, CDR1 is MGHDK and CDR2 is SYGVNS. Original data processing: Counts of nucleated cells, estimated from reference gene primer amplification, were obtained. Assay used: immunoSEQ multiplex PCR; TCRdb lists only in-frame clones, some missing. V, J and clone size are taken as reported in that table, and D and trimming were inferred from the DNA itself. The table has around 300,000 clones, about four fifths seen once. The chain couples TRBV25-1 to TRBJ1-4, with a weak D call TRBD1 (5 bases). The TCR comes from a woman in her fifties or sixties who had recovered from COVID-19. Sequencing was done on a sample of peripheral blood. The CDR3: CASSEYAGINEKLFF. For the CDR3, the DNA is TGTGCCAGCAGTGAATACGCAGGGATTAATGAAAAACTGTTTTTT.